These 8 T cell receptor beta chains share one sample of origin, sequenced in a study of healthy donors' naive CD4 and CD8 T cells. A linear amplification protocol produced the TCR libraries from about 510 ng of total RNA. TCRdb fed the reads into MiXCR, producing one record per CDR3 protein. The data show some 190,000 distinct CDR3 sequences, with around 80% seen just once and about 2.1% held by the top ten. The source material was naive CD4+ and CD8+ T cells sorted from blood, pooled from several donors. The receptors shown here come from a pool of human donors in good health; the sample pools cells from several healthy donors.

This clonotype was counted only a few times. This CDR3 reads CASSLSPRTQPQHF. The CDR3 nucleotides are TGTGCCAGCAGTTTATCCCCTAGAACCCAGCCCCAGCATTTT. The chain uses TRBV27 and TRBJ1-5; no firm D call. Trimming removed 0 bases at V and 7 bases at J, with 10 bases between. Germline CDR1 reads MNHEY; CDR2 reads SMNVEV (reference sequence). This CDR3 contains 14 residues.

The chain carries TRBV29-1 and TRBJ1-2; no clear D. The CDR3 length is 8 residues. V lost 3 bases and J lost 10, with 3 bases in between. Germline assignment: CDR1 SQVTM and CDR2 ANQGSEA. CDR3 bases: TGCAGCGTTGATGTCTACACCTTC. Amino acids: CSVDVYTF.

This clonotype has only a few counts. The chain couples TRBV11-2 to TRBJ1-1, with D unclear. CDR3 length: 12 residues. The V end lost 5 bases, the J end lost 4 bases, and 8 bases lay between the germline ends. CDR1 is SGHAT, CDR2 FQNNGV, per germline. CDR3 nucleotide sequence: TGTGCCAGCAGCCCCAGAACCACTGAAGCTTTCTTT. Translating gives CASSPRTTEAFF.

The V gene is TRBV11-3, the J gene TRBJ2-3; D may be TRBD2 (5 bases). In germline, CDR1 is SGHNT, CDR2 YENEEA. The CDR3 runs to 14 residues. V was cut by 5 bases and J by 3 bases, with 12 bases left in between. This chain's CDR3 is CASSPDSPTDTQYF. The CDR3 DNA sequence: TGTGCCAGCAGCCCGGACTCCCCAACAGATACGCAGTATTTT.

V gene TRBV19 combines with J gene TRBJ2-2, with D perhaps matching TRBD1 (5 bases). Trimming took 2 bases from V and 5 from J, leaving 6 bases between them. The CDR3 runs 13 residues. Germline loops: CDR1 LNHDA, CDR2 SQIVND (reference sequence). The CDR3 is CASSIHRTGELFF. The CDR3 DNA sequence: TGTGCCAGTAGTATACACAGGACCGGGGAGCTGTTTTTT.

V usage is TRBV27 and J usage is TRBJ2-5; 10 bases line up with TRBD2. The germline V gene encodes CDR1 MNHEY and CDR2 SMNVEV (reference sequence). Germline trimming cut 3 bases from V and 2 bases from J; bases unmatched to any gene: 3. The CDR3 contains 15 residues. CDR3 sequence: CASSFTSGAQETQYF. The CDR3 bases are TGTGCCAGCAGTTTCACTAGCGGGGCTCAAGAGACCCAGTACTTC.

The CDR3 is CASSQGQVNYGYTF. The CDR3 DNA is TGCGCCAGCAGCCAAGGACAAGTTAACTATGGCTACACCTTC. The J gene is TRBJ1-2, the V gene TRBV4-1, with unresolved D. The CDR3 extends over 14 amino acids. V was pared by 1 base and J by 1 base, with 7 bases between. The V gene's germline CDR1 is MGHRA and CDR2 YSYEKL.

The gene calls are TRBV29-1 and TRBJ2-1; D may correspond to TRBD1 or TRBD2 (5 bases each). Trimming removed 7 bases from V and 6 bases from J, with 19 bases in between. The CDR3 is 14 residues long. Germline lookup yields CDR1 SQVTM and CDR2 ANQGSEA. The DNA of the CDR3 is TGCAGCGCCCCTGCGCAGGGAGAGTTCAATGAGCAGTTCTTC. Protein: CSAPAQGEFNEQFF.